The source of this TCR beta chain is a study of blood T cell repertoires in COVID-19. V was trimmed by 4 bases and J by 7 bases, leaving 18 bases between them. The CDR3 covers 15 residues. The germline V gene encodes CDR1 LGHDT and CDR2 YNNKEL (reference sequence). The method was immunoSEQ multiplex PCR; TCRdb's version includes in-frame clones alone and lacks a portion of them. The data hold over 120,000 clones, with roughly 87% observed a single time. The TCR comes from a man aged 65 to 79 with acute or convalescent COVID-19. The sequencing input was peripheral blood. J is TRBJ2-3 and V is TRBV3-1 (or the pseudogene TRBV3-2), with D perhaps TRBD2 (7 bases). This chain's CDR3 is CASSPGGGGTYTQYF. The CDR3 DNA follows: TGTGCCAGCAGCCCTGGAGGGGGGGGCACGTATACGCAGTATTTT.